This T cell receptor (beta chain) was retrieved from a study of shared clonotypes between healthy human individuals. General study points: The study found lower generation probabilities in non-shared clonotypes than in those shared by all four donors. Naive subsets usually exceeded memory subsets in estimated richness.

The assay was carried out at the deep level. TCRdb's table, derived via immunoSEQ multiplex PCR, lists solely in-frame clones and lacks some. The repertoire consists of millions of clones, with 90% to 95% occurring once and the leading ten covering over 0.12%. CDR3 length: 13 residues. Per the germline V gene, CDR1 is MNHNY and CDR2 is SVGAGI (reference sequence). Trimming left V 7 bases short and J 9 bases short, with 18 bases between. A remark on this clone: The antigen is not known.

This clonotype was obtained from a man aged 18 to 29 in good health. The gene calls are TRBV6-6 and TRBJ2-5; unclear D gene. The sample was naive CD4+ T cells sorted from blood. The subset denotes: CD45RA+ positively selected. CDR3 amino acids: CASISVAGWSQYF. The CDR3, as DNA: TGTGCCAGCATCTCGGTAGCCGGGTGGTCCCAGTACTTC.